This TCR beta chain was found in a study of metastatic and nonmetastatic thyroid tumors. Study background: A comparison of repertoires was made across blood and tumor or nodule tissue from malignant and benign thyroid patients.

With MiXCR, TCRdb called clones anew from the PCR reads. This sample has some 30,000 clones; 33% occur once, and the top ten carry around 16%. Germline CDR1 is LGHNA and CDR2 is YNFKEQ. V trimming: 6 bases; J trimming: 5 bases; junction bases outside the gene matches: 10. This CDR3 comprises 14 residues. No treatment had been given to any patient before thyroid surgery. Sequencing used tumor tissue. The TCR originated in a female donor with papillary thyroid cancer or a benign thyroid nodule (not recorded which). Some clones in this sample may be carry-over from other donors' samples. V gene TRBV4-2 combines with J gene TRBJ2-7, with 7 nucleotides matching TRBD2. The CDR3 protein is CASSVAGATHEQYF. The CDR3 DNA follows: TGTGCCAGCAGTGTGGCGGGAGCAACCCACGAGCAGTACTTC.